This T cell receptor beta chain was sequenced in a study of graft-versus-host responses after intestinal transplantation. Study-level information: Multivisceral, liver-intestinal, or isolated intestinal grafts were transplanted into recipients. Induction with anti-thymocyte globulin, then tacrolimus and steroids for around three years, was given to all recipients. Findings and caveats of the study: Patients with graft-donor T cell macrochimerism had high graft-versus-host to host-versus-graft clonal ratios in allografts.

Note on this clone: Its antigen is not identified.

Produced via immunoSEQ multiplex PCR; TCRdb's table is partial and in-frame only. The table records over 65,000 clones, under 95% of them present only once. The CDR3 sequence is 14 residues long. The V and J ends lost 5 bases and 4 bases respectively, with 14 bases between them. Germline V gene sequence: CDR1 WSHSY, CDR2 SAAADI. This specimen was unstimulated CD8+ T cells sorted from spleen or lymph node cells, taken before transplant. This receptor was obtained from a human donor who was the organ donor for an intestinal transplant. The chain is built from TRBV10-2 and TRBJ1-2; D may be TRBD1 (6 bases). The CDR3 region has the DNA TGCGCCAGCAGTTCCCTAGGGGGGATCTATGGCTACACCTTC. Protein sequence: CASSSLGGIYGYTF.